Below are 28 T cell receptor beta chains sequenced from a single sample in a study of blood T cell repertoires in COVID-19. Sequencing was performed with immunoSEQ multiplex PCR; in TCRdb, only in-frame clones are kept and a portion is missing. The sample contains 95,000 to 100,000 clones, around 92% of which appear only once. Material for sequencing was peripheral blood. These receptors originate from a man over 45 with active COVID-19.

The chain joins TRBV28 to TRBJ1-1; the D gene is possibly TRBD1 (5 bases). V lost 5 bases and J lost 1, with 8 bases in between. CDR3 length: 13 residues. Germline lookup yields CDR1 MDHEN and CDR2 SYDVKM. Written as DNA, the CDR3 is TGTGCCAGCAGTCAACAGGAGAACACTGAAGCTTTCTTT. Protein: CASSQQENTEAFF.

As to this clone: With a much larger clone just one base away, this may be a read error. The genes are TRBV28 and TRBJ2-2; 11 positions agree with TRBD2. Germline CDR1 reads MDHEN; CDR2 reads SYDVKM. The CDR3 is 14 amino acids. The trim removed 8 bases at V and 4 bases at J, leaving 3 bases unmatched. CDR3 coding DNA: TGTGCCAGCCGTCTAGCGGGAGGCACCGGGGAGCTGTTTTTT. It specifies CASRLAGGTGELFF.

The chain has TRBV2 and TRBJ2-7; D might be TRBD1 (5 bases). Between the trimmed V and J ends, which lost 5 bases and 3 bases, there was a span of 8 bases. Germline lookup yields CDR1 SNHLY and CDR2 FYNNEI. This CDR3 has 12 amino acids. CDR3 DNA sequence: TGTGCCAGCAGTTCTCAGGGCTACGAGCAGTACTTC. This sequence encodes CASSSQGYEQYF.

The CDR3 nucleotides read TGTGCCAGCAGCTCTCCCGGGACTAACCGCTACGAGCAGTACTTC. This translates into CASSSPGTNRYEQYF. The chain carries TRBV27 and TRBJ2-7, with TRBD2 matching over 7 bases. The CDR3 runs 15 residues. CDR1 is MNHEY, CDR2 SMNVEV, per germline (reference sequence). The V gene end was trimmed by 6 bases and the J gene end by 3 bases; junction bases not matched to a gene: 11.

The V gene is TRBV19, the J gene TRBJ1-2; TRBD1 is a possible D gene (6 bases). Germline V gene data show CDR1 as LNHDA and CDR2 as SQIVND (reference sequence). With 6 bases removed from V and 2 bases from J, the gap between germline ends came to 13 bases. The CDR3 spans 14 residues. The chain's CDR3 is CASSPQGSNYGYTF. In DNA, the CDR3 is TGTGCCAGTAGCCCACAGGGATCCAACTATGGCTACACCTTC.

This clone has only one observation. The chain combines TRBV5-4 with TRBJ2-3; 8 positions agree with TRBD2. Trimming cost V 3 bases and J 10 bases; bases outside gene matches: 7. Per the germline V gene, CDR1 is SGHNT and CDR2 is YYREEE (reference sequence). The CDR3 covers 13 residues. The CDR3 nucleotides are TGTGCCAGCAGCTCCGGACTAGCTTTGGCGCAGTATTTT. Translation gives CASSSGLALAQYF.

This chain connects TRBV29-1 to TRBJ2-1; D gene ambiguous. Trimming took 4 bases from V and 5 from J, leaving 9 bases between them. The V gene's germline CDR1 is SQVTM and CDR2 ANQGSEA. This CDR3 spans 12 amino acids. Written as DNA, the CDR3 is TGCAGCGTTGGTGCTAGGCACAATGAGCAGTTCTTC. Translating it yields CSVGARHNEQFF.

This chain joins TRBV5-1 and TRBJ1-3; perhaps TRBD1 as D (5 bases). There are 16 residues in the CDR3. Looked up from germline, CDR1 is SGHRS and CDR2 is YFSETQ. V was trimmed by 0 bases and J by 4 bases, leaving 14 bases between them. The CDR3 sequence is CASSLEGTGDGNTIYF. The DNA for the CDR3 is TGCGCCAGCAGCTTGGAAGGGACTGGGGACGGAAACACCATATATTTT.

This clone was seen a single time. The genes are TRBV5-1 and TRBJ2-1; the match to TRBD2 covers 12 bases. CDR3 length: 15 residues. V shed 7 bases, J shed 6 bases, and the junction held 8 bases outside the gene matches. Germline V CDR1 and CDR2: SGHRS, YFSETQ. The CDR3, as DNA: TGCGCCAGCCGAAACCTGACTAGCGGGGGCAATGAGCAGTTCTTC. Its protein product is CASRNLTSGGNEQFF.

The chain combines TRBV29-1 with TRBJ2-7; D is possibly TRBD2 (6 bases). V lost 7 bases and J 3 bases, leaving 13 bases between the germline ends. The germline gives CDR1 SQVTM, CDR2 ANQGSEA. The CDR3 is 12 amino acids. As DNA, the CDR3 is TGCAGCGCCGCCGGGGGAAGCTACGAGCAGTACTTC. This sequence encodes CSAAGGSYEQYF.

The count of this clone is one. The CDR3 DNA reads as TGTGCCACCAGTGAGGGGCGGCTAGCGGGCCGGAACACCGGGGAGCTGTTTTTT. Translated: CATSEGRLAGRNTGELFF. V gene TRBV24-1 combines with J gene TRBJ2-2, with 8 nucleotides matching TRBD2. CDR3 length: 18 residues. The ends lost 4 bases at V and 1 base at J; junction bases unmatched: 10. CDR1 is KGHDR and CDR2 is SFDVKD in the germline V gene.

The V call is TRBV5-1, the J call TRBJ2-1, with 9 bases matching TRBD2. Per the germline V gene, CDR1 is SGHRS and CDR2 is YFSETQ. The CDR3 runs to 16 residues. Unmatched junction bases numbered 5, after V lost 3 bases and J lost 1 base. In DNA, the CDR3 is TGCGCCAGCAGCTCCTCTAGCGGGATATCCTACAATGAGCAGTTCTTC. It codes for CASSSSSGISYNEQFF.

V is TRBV6-5 and J is TRBJ1-1; D call uncertain. CDR1 and CDR2 from the germline V gene are MNHEY and SVGAGI. V lost 6 bases, J lost 0 bases, and 8 bases lay in between. The CDR3 loop spans 13 amino acids. The CDR3 spells CASRVVMNTEAFF. In nucleotides, the CDR3 is TGTGCCAGCAGAGTAGTTATGAACACTGAAGCTTTCTTT.

The chain has TRBV4-1 and TRBJ1-3, with 10 bases lining up with TRBD1. Trimming took 1 base from V and 0 from J; bases not matched to a gene: 6. The CDR3 covers 18 residues. Per the germline V gene, CDR1 is MGHRA and CDR2 is YSYEKL. The CDR3 region is CASSQAYDRGPSGNTIYF. CDR3 nucleotide sequence: TGCGCCAGCAGCCAAGCATACGACAGGGGGCCCTCTGGAAACACCATATATTTT.

The chain links TRBV4-2 to TRBJ2-1; D perhaps matches TRBD2 (6 bases). The CDR3 sequence is 17 residues long. From germline, CDR1 is LGHNA and CDR2 YNFKEQ. V was cut by 0 bases and J by 5 bases, with 17 bases left in between. The CDR3 protein is CASSQDETGAAHNEQFF. In DNA, the CDR3 is TGTGCCAGCAGCCAAGATGAAACGGGAGCAGCTCACAATGAGCAGTTCTTC.

V usage is TRBV28 and J usage is TRBJ2-4; 7 positions agree with TRBD2. The V and J ends lost 6 bases and 5 bases, in that order; junction bases with no gene match: 7. Germline values: CDR1 MDHEN, CDR2 SYDVKM. The CDR3 loop spans 14 amino acids. The DNA for the CDR3 is TGTGCCAGCAGCCCTACTGGGGGGGAAAACATTCAGTACTTC. It is translated as CASSPTGGENIQYF.

About this clone itself: At one boundary the junction diverges from the germline segment, which might be a read error. CDR3 region: CASSLEGFSHEQYF. DNA of the CDR3: TGTGCCAGCAGCTTAGAGGGGTTCTCCCACGAGCAGTACTTC. This chain connects TRBV7-9 to TRBJ2-7; tentative D call: TRBD1 (5 bases). Germline V gene lookup returns CDR1 SEHNR and CDR2 FQNEAQ (reference sequence). CDR3 length: 14 residues.

CDR3 residues: CASSLGADRRYEQFF. CDR3 DNA: TGTGCCAGCAGCTTAGGAGCTGATAGGAGGTATGAGCAGTTCTTC. The chain carries TRBV7-2 and TRBJ2-1, with a weak D call TRBD2 (5 bases). V shed 1 base and J shed 8 bases, with 15 bases lying between them. Germline lookup yields CDR1 SGHTA and CDR2 FQGNSA. The CDR3 contains 15 residues.

V usage is TRBV19 and J usage is TRBJ1-5; 8 nucleotides agree with TRBD1. With 4 bases clipped from V and 0 bases from J, the junction kept 5 bases outside the gene matches. The CDR3 runs to 16 residues. Germline V gene lookup returns CDR1 LNHDA and CDR2 SQIVND (reference sequence). For the CDR3, the DNA is TGTGCCAGTAGTAAACAGGGGGTTGCTAGCAATCAGCCCCAGCATTTT. Encoded protein: CASSKQGVASNQPQHF.

The chain recombines TRBV27 with TRBJ1-6; 7 bases are a match to TRBD1. This CDR3 region has 15 residues. Looked up from germline, CDR1 is MNHEY and CDR2 is SMNVEV (reference sequence). J was trimmed by 7 bases and V by 5 bases; bases with no gene match: 8. The CDR3 spells CASSARGAGNSPLHF. The CDR3 DNA is TGTGCCAGCAGTGCCAGGGGGGCAGGGAATTCACCCCTCCACTTT.

This chain links TRBV5-4 with TRBJ2-1; the match to TRBD2 covers 9 bases. Germline CDR1 reads SGHNT; CDR2 reads YYREEE (reference sequence). The CDR3 has 17 residues. J gave up 6 bases and V 0 bases, and 10 bases lay outside the gene matches. The CDR3 region is CASSLGSGRFNGNEQFF. CDR3 in DNA: TGTGCCAGCAGCTTGGGAAGCGGGAGGTTCAATGGCAATGAGCAGTTCTTC.

The rearrangement joins TRBV28 to TRBJ2-6; possibly TRBD2 for D (5 bases). The CDR3 totals 14 residues. The V gene lost 5 bases and the J gene lost 3 bases, with 8 bases spanning the gap. Germline-derived CDR1 and CDR2 are MDHEN and SYDVKM. As DNA, the CDR3 is TGTGCCAGCAGTATACGGGATGGGGCCAACGTCCTGACTTTC. Translation gives CASSIRDGANVLTF.

The chain couples TRBV2 to TRBJ1-5, with 8 positions matching TRBD1. In germline, CDR1 is SNHLY, CDR2 FYNNEI. V shed 3 bases and J 7 bases; nucleotides not matched to a gene: 11. The CDR3 length is 16 residues. CDR3 residues: CASSDRGPGVKQPQHF. Here the CDR3 DNA reads TGTGCCAGCAGTGACAGGGGGCCAGGTGTCAAGCAGCCCCAGCATTTT.

This chain links TRBV27 with TRBJ1-1; D ambiguous. The CDR3 has 14 amino acids. The germline gives CDR1 MNHEY, CDR2 SMNVEV (reference sequence). Trimming cost V 6 bases and J 1 base, with 12 bases left between them. The CDR3 DNA sequence: TGTGCCAGCAGGCAGAGGAACCGGAACACTGAAGCTTTCTTT. It encodes CASRQRNRNTEAFF.

The chain has TRBV10-3 and TRBJ2-4; TRBD2 aligns across 11 bases. Germline CDR1 and CDR2: ENHRY and SYGVKD. V trimming: 4 bases; J trimming: 0 bases; junction bases outside the gene matches: 2. The CDR3 length is 16 residues. CDR3 DNA sequence: TGTGCCATCAGTGCGACTAGCGGGGTAGCCAAAAACATTCAGTACTTC. It encodes CAISATSGVAKNIQYF.

This sequence joins TRBV5-6 and TRBJ1-2; 7 bases fit TRBD1. J gave up 7 bases and V 4 bases, and 7 bases lay outside the gene matches. The CDR3 spans 13 residues. Germline V gives CDR1 SGHDT, CDR2 YYEEEE. This CDR3 is CASSPDRSTGYTF. The CDR3 bases are TGTGCCAGCAGCCCGGACAGGTCCACTGGCTACACCTTC.

This chain links TRBV18 with TRBJ1-3, with TRBD1 matching over 9 bases. The CDR3 runs 15 residues. Unmatched junction bases numbered 4, after V lost 3 bases and J lost 4 bases. CDR1 and CDR2 (germline): KGHSH, LQKENI. Here the CDR3 DNA reads TGTGCCAGCTCACCCGGGACAGGGTACGGAAACACCATATATTTT. The encoded protein is CASSPGTGYGNTIYF.

The chain uses TRBV4-1 and TRBJ2-7; TRBD1 agrees at 8 bases. Germline V gene lookup returns CDR1 MGHRA and CDR2 YSYEKL. CDR3 length: 15 amino acids. Trimming cost V 0 bases and J 6 bases; bases outside gene matches: 7. CDR3 protein: CASSQEWTGNGEQYF. The CDR3 coding sequence is TGCGCCAGCAGCCAAGAGTGGACAGGGAATGGCGAGCAGTACTTC.